Below, 13 T cell receptor beta chains from the same sample are listed, as sequenced in a study of T cell responses to AZD1222 COVID-19 vaccine. Generated by immunoSEQ multiplex PCR, the TCRdb table keeps only in-frame clones and is missing some. The sample holds about 140,000 clones, 80% to 95% seen once. The source was peripheral blood, collected 28 days after the second AZD1222 dose. The source of these receptors is an adult who received the AZD1222 COVID-19 vaccine.

This sequence joins TRBV11-2 and TRBJ2-3; 9 nucleotides agree with TRBD2. Unmatched junction bases numbered 7, after V lost 5 bases and J lost 1 base. In germline, CDR1 is SGHAT, CDR2 FQNNGV. CDR3 size: 16 residues. This CDR3 is CASSPRSSGGTDTQYF. The CDR3 DNA reads as TGTGCCAGCAGCCCAAGGTCTAGCGGGGGCACAGATACGCAGTATTTT.

The genes are TRBV3-1 (or the pseudogene TRBV3-2) and TRBJ1-3, with D unresolved. The CDR3 sequence is 17 residues long. Germline V gene sequence: CDR1 LGHDT, CDR2 YNNKEL (reference sequence). V was cut by 2 bases and J by 3 bases, with 17 bases left in between. The CDR3 protein is CASSQKGVGVGGNTIYF. CDR3 nucleotide sequence: TGTGCCAGCAGCCAAAAGGGCGTTGGGGTGGGTGGAAACACCATATATTTT.

J is TRBJ2-7 and V is TRBV3-1 (or the pseudogene TRBV3-2); 10 bases align to TRBD2. The CDR3 spans 14 residues. Germline lookup yields CDR1 LGHDT and CDR2 YNNKEL (reference sequence). V lost 4 bases, J lost 5 bases, and 5 bases stayed unmatched. The CDR3 DNA sequence: TGTGCCAGCAGCCCTACTAGCGGGGCCAACGAGCAGTACTTC. Its protein product is CASSPTSGANEQYF.

With respect to this clone: The identical CDR3 is also encoded by other nucleotide sequences in the sample. The V gene is TRBV5-1, the J gene TRBJ1-2, with 10 bases matching TRBD1. CDR1 and CDR2 (germline): SGHRS, YFSETQ. This CDR3 has 14 amino acids. Losses at the gene ends were 0 bases for V and 4 bases for J; bases not matched to a gene: 0. The CDR3 sequence: CASSLGQGAYGYTF. The CDR3 coding sequence is TGCGCCAGCAGCTTGGGACAGGGGGCCTATGGCTACACCTTC.

This clone was recorded once. V is TRBV18 and J is TRBJ1-1; no reliable D call. The V gene's germline CDR1 is KGHSH and CDR2 LQKENI. V dropped 6 bases and J dropped 9 bases, with 17 bases sitting between them. This CDR3 is built from 13 residues. The CDR3 spells CASSQTASIQAFF. CDR3 DNA: TGTGCCAGCTCTCAAACGGCCAGCATTCAAGCTTTCTTT.

V and J are TRBV28 and TRBJ1-2; D is ambiguous. There are 13 residues in the CDR3. V lost 3 bases to trimming and J lost 3 bases, with 8 bases between them. Germline CDR1 MDHEN, CDR2 SYDVKM. CDR3 sequence (DNA): TGTGCCAGCAGTTTTCCCGGTCACTATGGCTACACCTTC. Its protein product is CASSFPGHYGYTF.

This chain uses TRBV24-1 with TRBJ2-1; no clear D gene. V lost 4 bases, J lost 2 bases, and 8 bases lay in between. CDR1 is KGHDR and CDR2 is SFDVKD in the germline V gene. This CDR3 comprises 14 residues. CDR3 protein: CATSDSGPYNEQFF. The CDR3 region has the DNA TGTGCCACCAGTGACTCTGGACCCTACAATGAGCAGTTCTTC.

The gene calls are TRBV7-3 and TRBJ1-2, with 7 bases identical to TRBD1. The CDR3 covers 13 residues. Looked up from germline, CDR1 is SGHTA and CDR2 is FQGTGA. Losses at the gene ends were 3 bases for V and 6 bases for J; bases not matched to a gene: 4. CDR3 DNA sequence: TGTGCCAGCAGCTTGGGAGGGGGCGATGGCTACACCTTC. Translating it yields CASSLGGGDGYTF.

CDR3 DNA: TGTGCCAGCATTCTTTACCCCGCGAACACCGGGGAGCTGTTTTTT. Translated: CASILYPANTGELFF. The chain links TRBV6-5 to TRBJ2-2, with D uncertain. V dropped 7 bases and J dropped 0 bases, with 12 bases sitting between them. This CDR3 has 15 amino acids. Germline values: CDR1 MNHEY, CDR2 SVGAGI.

V and J are TRBV28 and TRBJ2-1, with TRBD2 matching 12 bases. This CDR3 has 15 amino acids. The trim removed 6 bases at V and 7 bases at J, leaving 7 bases unmatched. CDR1 is MDHEN and CDR2 is SYDVKM in the germline V gene. The CDR3 loop is CASSLTSGRWNEQFF. Here the CDR3 DNA reads TGTGCCAGCAGCTTGACTAGCGGGAGATGGAATGAGCAGTTCTTC.

The rearrangement links TRBV7-9 to TRBJ2-1, with 14 bases aligning to TRBD2. V lost 5 bases, J lost 12 bases, and 12 bases stayed unmatched. The CDR3 is made up of 16 amino acids. CDR1 SEHNR and CDR2 FQNEAQ come from the germline V gene (reference sequence). CDR3 loop: CASSLPPGLAGVVQFF. The CDR3 DNA is TGTGCCAGCAGCCTCCCACCGGGACTAGCGGGAGTAGTGCAGTTCTTC.

The chain joins TRBV6-5 to TRBJ2-7; perhaps TRBD2 as D (5 bases). Germline lookup yields CDR1 MNHEY and CDR2 SVGAGI. Trimming took off 7 bases at V and 0 bases at J, with 13 bases between the two ends. The CDR3 has 14 amino acids. The CDR3 loop is CASTGGLNSYEQYF. For the CDR3, the DNA is TGTGCCAGCACGGGCGGGCTTAACTCCTACGAGCAGTACTTC.

The chain couples TRBV5-1 to TRBJ1-3; no firm D call. Germline V gene data show CDR1 as SGHRS and CDR2 as YFSETQ. V shed 4 bases and J shed 9 bases, with 14 bases lying between them. This CDR3 contains 13 residues. The CDR3 reads CASSLGEGPTIYF. CDR3 coding DNA: TGCGCCAGCAGCCTCGGGGAGGGTCCCACCATATATTTT.